A single sample is the source of the 28 T cell receptor beta chains below, sequenced in a study of cytomegalovirus exposure and HLA in healthy donors. Only in-frame clones appear in the TCRdb table, and some are missing; sequencing was by immunoSEQ multiplex PCR. This sample yields some 170,000 clones, of which 80% to 90% are seen a single time; roughly 1.5% belongs to the top ten. The sequenced material came from PBMCs. The receptors originated from a woman aged 25-40 years in good health and CMV-seronegative.

In nucleotides, the CDR3 is TGTGCCAGCAGTCGGACTAGCGACGGCTACGAGCAGTACTTC. Its protein product is CASSRTSDGYEQYF. The chain links TRBV6-6 to TRBJ2-7, with 9 bases that match TRBD2. CDR3 length: 14 amino acids. The V and J ends lost 5 bases and 3 bases, in that order; junction bases with no gene match: 5. CDR1 is MNHNY, CDR2 SVGAGI, per germline (reference sequence).

V is TRBV15 and J is TRBJ1-5, with 7 bases identical to TRBD1. The CDR3 has 13 amino acids. The germline gives CDR1 LNHNV, CDR2 YYDKDF (reference sequence). The V gene end was trimmed by 3 bases and the J gene end by 5 bases; junction bases not matched to a gene: 1. CDR3 region: CATSSTGDQPQHF. The CDR3 DNA sequence: TGTGCCACCAGCAGCACAGGGGATCAGCCCCAGCATTTT.

V usage is TRBV9 and J usage is TRBJ2-1; 8 bases are shared with TRBD1. The germline gives CDR1 SGDLS, CDR2 YYNGEE. This CDR3 has 16 residues. The junction had 13 bases not matched to a gene; V was cut back by 4 bases and J by 7 bases. CDR3 loop: CASSPLDRASGNEQFF. The CDR3 DNA reads TGTGCCAGCAGCCCACTGGACAGGGCGTCGGGGAATGAGCAGTTCTTC. Supplemented by reference TRBV9 and TRBJ2-1, the full variable domain reads DSGVTQTPKHLITATGQRVTLRCSPRSGDLSVYWYQQSLDQGLQFLIQYYNGEERAKGNILERFSAQQFPDLHSELNLSSLELGDSALYFCASSPLDRASGNEQFFGPGTRLTVL.

The CDR3 DNA reads TGTGCCAGTAGTCCCCTTCCAGCGGGGGACTATGAGCAGTTCTTC. This codes for CASSPLPAGDYEQFF. This chain connects TRBV19 to TRBJ2-1; 8 nucleotides match TRBD2. V trimming: 5 bases; J trimming: 8 bases; junction bases outside the gene matches: 11. The CDR3 consists of 15 residues. The germline V gene encodes CDR1 LNHDA and CDR2 SQIVND (reference sequence).

The CDR3 DNA follows: TGTGCCAGGAAGACTGGCTCCACAGATACGCAGTATTTT. This translates into CARKTGSTDTQYF. The V call is TRBV2, the J call TRBJ2-3; D gene unclear. V lost 9 bases to trimming and J lost 2 bases, with 12 bases between them. This CDR3 is 13 amino acids long. Per the germline V gene, CDR1 is SNHLY and CDR2 is FYNNEI.

The V call is TRBV5-4, the J call TRBJ2-3; weak D call: TRBD2 (6 bases). The germline V gene has CDR1 SGHNT and CDR2 YYREEE (reference sequence). With 5 bases removed from V and 2 bases from J, the gap between germline ends came to 12 bases. CDR3 length: 14 residues. The CDR3 loop reads CASSPGGDTDTQYF. The CDR3, as DNA: TGTGCCAGCAGTCCCGGCGGGGACACAGATACGCAGTATTTT.

This rearrangement joins TRBV14 to TRBJ1-2, with 7 bases identical to TRBD1. In germline, CDR1 is SGHDN, CDR2 FVKESK. V gave up 0 bases and J gave up 10 bases; unmatched junction bases: 11. This CDR3 has 15 amino acids. CDR3 region: CASSQDRLKGADYTF. DNA for the CDR3: TGTGCCAGCAGCCAAGATCGTTTAAAGGGGGCTGACTACACCTTC.

The chain carries TRBV6-5 and TRBJ2-1; D uncertain. CDR3 length: 11 amino acids. Per the germline V gene, CDR1 is MNHEY and CDR2 is SVGAGI. V lost 7 bases, J lost 6 bases, and 7 bases lay in between. In nucleotides, the CDR3 is TGTGCCAGCAAAGAGATCAATGAGCAGTTCTTC. It codes for CASKEINEQFF.

This sequence joins TRBV5-1 and TRBJ2-5; perhaps TRBD1 as D (6 bases). V lost 2 bases, J lost 3 bases, and 11 bases lay in between. This CDR3 comprises 14 residues. Germline assignment: CDR1 SGHRS and CDR2 YFSETQ. The CDR3 DNA sequence: TGCGCCAGCAGCTTTTTTGGGGGCGAAGAGACCCAGTACTTC. As protein: CASSFFGGEETQYF.

J is TRBJ2-1 and V is TRBV9; 8 bases map to TRBD2. The germline CDR1 and CDR2 sequences are SGDLS and YYNGEE. The ends lost 6 bases at V and 0 bases at J; junction bases unmatched: 8. The CDR3 loop spans 16 amino acids. CDR3 in DNA: TGTGCCAGCACGCTAGGGGGGACTAGCTCCTACAATGAGCAGTTCTTC. Residues: CASTLGGTSSYNEQFF. The variable domain in full, completed from reference TRBV9 and TRBJ2-1, reads DSGVTQTPKHLITATGQRVTLRCSPRSGDLSVYWYQQSLDQGLQFLIQYYNGEERAKGNILERFSAQQFPDLHSELNLSSLELGDSALYFCASTLGGTSSYNEQFFGPGTRLTVL.

The chain joins TRBV5-6 to TRBJ2-3, with 9 bases aligning to TRBD2. The V segment lost 0 bases and the J segment 2 bases; nucleotides outside the gene matches: 1. The germline V gene encodes CDR1 SGHDT and CDR2 YYEEEE. This CDR3 contains 15 residues. CDR3 region: CASSLGLADTDTQYF. The CDR3 region has the DNA TGTGCCAGCAGCTTGGGACTAGCGGACACAGATACGCAGTATTTT.

The rearrangement uses TRBV4-3 and TRBJ1-3; D is undetermined. CDR3 length: 15 residues. CDR1 is LGHNA and CDR2 is YSLEER in the germline V gene. Trimming cost V 4 bases and J 0 bases, with 10 bases left between them. The CDR3 spells CASSRSRGSGNTIYF. The CDR3 nucleotides read TGCGCCAGCAGCCGGAGCCGGGGCTCTGGAAACACCATATATTTT.

The chain recombines TRBV18 with TRBJ1-1; 8 bases fit TRBD1. The CDR3 consists of 14 residues. Germline trimming cut 6 bases from V and 4 bases from J; bases unmatched to any gene: 7. The germline V gene encodes CDR1 KGHSH and CDR2 LQKENI. As DNA, the CDR3 is TGTGCCAGCTCTCGGGGACAGGAGGGCACTGAAGCTTTCTTT. Translated, it gives CASSRGQEGTEAFF.

The rearrangement joins TRBV5-1 to TRBJ2-5, with D possibly being TRBD1 (8 bases). V dropped 1 base and J dropped 3 bases, with 13 bases sitting between them. The length of the CDR3 is 15 residues. CDR1 SGHRS and CDR2 YFSETQ come from the germline V gene. CDR3 in DNA: TGCGCCAGCAGCTTGACAGGGGGGGCGGAAGAGACCCAGTACTTC. This codes for CASSLTGGAEETQYF.

The chain carries TRBV27 and TRBJ2-5, with D hard to call. Trimming removed 5 bases from V and 1 base from J, with 11 bases in between. Germline V gene sequence: CDR1 MNHEY, CDR2 SMNVEV (reference sequence). The CDR3 has 14 residues. Here the CDR3 DNA reads TGTGCCAGCAGTATTCTGGGCAGCCAAGAGACCCAGTACTTC. This gives the protein CASSILGSQETQYF.

J is TRBJ2-1 and V is TRBV18; 12 bases agree with TRBD2. Germline V gene lookup returns CDR1 KGHSH and CDR2 LQKENI. The V segment lost 3 bases and the J segment 5 bases; nucleotides outside the gene matches: 2. The CDR3 runs to 15 residues. CDR3 residues: CASSPTSGGNNEQFF. The CDR3 bases are TGTGCCAGCTCACCGACTAGCGGGGGAAACAATGAGCAGTTCTTC.

This chain connects TRBV7-2 to TRBJ1-1; 9 nucleotides line up with TRBD1. Unmatched junction bases numbered 5, after V lost 4 bases and J lost 5 bases. The CDR3 consists of 14 residues. Germline V gives CDR1 SGHTA, CDR2 FQGNSA. This CDR3 reads CASSYTGGGTEAFF. As DNA, the CDR3 is TGTGCCAGCAGCTATACAGGGGGCGGAACTGAAGCTTTCTTT.

CDR3 in amino acids: CASSPMVVGQTGLFQPQHF. The CDR3 bases are TGTGCCAGCTCACCGATGGTGGTGGGACAAACGGGGCTATTTCAGCCCCAGCATTTT. The V and J genes are TRBV18 and TRBJ1-5; maybe TRBD1 (6 bases). Trimming stripped 3 bases from V and 6 bases from J, with 27 bases between. The CDR3 is 19 amino acids. Per the germline V gene, CDR1 is KGHSH and CDR2 is LQKENI.

The rearrangement joins TRBV5-1 to TRBJ2-1, with 10 bases lining up with TRBD2. Trimming took 4 bases from V and 3 from J; bases not matched to a gene: 7. This CDR3 has 16 residues. Germline CDR1 is SGHRS and CDR2 is YFSETQ. This CDR3 is CASSRTSGDIYNEQFF. The DNA for the CDR3 is TGCGCCAGCAGCCGAACTAGCGGGGATATCTACAATGAGCAGTTCTTC.

V is TRBV5-1 and J is TRBJ1-1, with 7 bases aligning to TRBD1. Trimming took 7 bases from V and 4 from J; bases not matched to a gene: 7. The CDR3 runs 13 residues. Germline values: CDR1 SGHRS, CDR2 YFSETQ. The CDR3 coding sequence is TGCGCCAGCTTGGGACAGCCGGGCACTGAAGCTTTCTTT. It specifies CASLGQPGTEAFF.

The gene calls are TRBV6-1 and TRBJ1-3, with D unclear. The germline V gene has CDR1 MNHNS and CDR2 SASEGT. V dropped 5 bases and J dropped 0 bases, with 8 bases sitting between them. The CDR3 sequence is 14 residues long. The CDR3 spells CASSTVFSGNTIYF. For the CDR3, the DNA is TGTGCCAGCAGTACAGTATTCTCTGGAAACACCATATATTTT.

The chain joins TRBV27 to TRBJ2-1, with D possibly matching TRBD2 (6 bases). Germline CDR1 is MNHEY and CDR2 is SMNVEV (reference sequence). Trimming removed 4 bases at V and 7 bases at J, with 8 bases between. CDR3 length: 12 amino acids. Here the CDR3 DNA reads TGTGCCAGCAGTTCTGCGGGGAATGAGCAGTTCTTC. Its protein is CASSSAGNEQFF.

The chain links TRBV5-4 to TRBJ1-6; TRBD1 agrees at 10 bases. V shed 3 bases and J 5 bases; nucleotides not matched to a gene: 5. This CDR3 comprises 16 residues. The germline V gene encodes CDR1 SGHNT and CDR2 YYREEE (reference sequence). Here the CDR3 DNA reads TGTGCCAGCAGCTCCAAGACAGGGGGCAATAATTCACCCCTCCACTTT. Protein product: CASSSKTGGNNSPLHF.

The J gene is TRBJ2-3, the V gene TRBV9, with 7 bases matching TRBD2. This CDR3 spans 17 amino acids. J lost 1 base, V lost 4 bases, and 12 bases had no gene match. Per the germline V gene, CDR1 is SGDLS and CDR2 is YYNGEE. CDR3 DNA sequence: TGTGCCAGCAGCAGAGGGTGGGTGAGCGGGGGCACAGATACGCAGTATTTT. Protein product: CASSRGWVSGGTDTQYF.

The rearrangement uses TRBV7-2 and TRBJ2-3; 12 bases map to TRBD1. Germline CDR1 and CDR2: SGHTA and FQGNSA. V lost 1 base to trimming and J lost 2 bases; unmatched junction nucleotides: 4. The CDR3 sequence is 17 residues long. This chain's CDR3 is CASSLGGTGGYTDTQYF. Written as DNA, the CDR3 is TGTGCCAGCAGCTTAGGGGGGACAGGGGGCTACACAGATACGCAGTATTTT.

The J gene is TRBJ1-2, the V gene TRBV7-9, with D unclear. Trimming pared 5 bases from V and 6 bases from J, leaving 25 bases between. Germline CDR1 SEHNR, CDR2 FQNEAQ (reference sequence). The CDR3 totals 17 residues. CDR3 sequence (DNA): TGTGCCAGCAGCCCTCCTGGCTGGAGACCCACGGAGAATGGCTACACCTTC. Protein product: CASSPPGWRPTENGYTF.

The J gene is TRBJ1-1, the V gene TRBV19; possibly TRBD1 for D (5 bases). Trimming took off 1 base at V and 1 base at J, with 10 bases between the two ends. The CDR3 is 15 amino acids. From germline, CDR1 is LNHDA and CDR2 SQIVND (reference sequence). The CDR3 DNA reads TGTGCCAGTAGTATAGCGGCCAGGGCGAACACTGAAGCTTTCTTT. Translating it yields CASSIAARANTEAFF.

The CDR3: CASSKVMRRNQPQHF. The CDR3 bases are TGTGCCAGCAGCAAAGTTATGCGTCGCAATCAGCCCCAGCATTTT. V gene TRBV21-1 combines with J gene TRBJ1-5. TRBV21-1 is a known pseudogene. The CDR3 extends over 15 amino acids.